Below, one TCR beta chain is given with its context. Its antigen is not known. The data derive from a study of cytomegalovirus exposure and HLA in healthy donors. Study-wide background: In a previous analysis, 110 million or so unique TCR beta sequences were found from 150 million to 200 million T cells. Study-wide findings and caveats: A later analysis found most CMV-associated TCR beta chains apparently HLA-restricted. Donors were assumed by presence/absence analyses to have roughly uniform sequencing depth.

In the PCR, 60 Vbeta and 13 Jbeta primers were used. Data came from immunoSEQ multiplex PCR; TCRdb stores just in-frame clones and leaves some out. The table shows around 150,000 clones, with 65% to 70% occurring only once. The sequence came from a human donor in good health. Sequencing was done on a sample of PBMCs.

CDR3 DNA: TGTGCCACCGGACTAGCGGGCGGGGAGACCCAGTACTTC. It yields the protein CATGLAGGETQYF. The rearrangement joins TRBV11-3 to TRBJ2-5; 11 bases are a match to TRBD2. The CDR3 contains 13 residues. CDR1 and CDR2 (germline): SGHNT, YENEEA. Unmatched junction bases numbered 6, after V lost 10 bases and J lost 5 bases.